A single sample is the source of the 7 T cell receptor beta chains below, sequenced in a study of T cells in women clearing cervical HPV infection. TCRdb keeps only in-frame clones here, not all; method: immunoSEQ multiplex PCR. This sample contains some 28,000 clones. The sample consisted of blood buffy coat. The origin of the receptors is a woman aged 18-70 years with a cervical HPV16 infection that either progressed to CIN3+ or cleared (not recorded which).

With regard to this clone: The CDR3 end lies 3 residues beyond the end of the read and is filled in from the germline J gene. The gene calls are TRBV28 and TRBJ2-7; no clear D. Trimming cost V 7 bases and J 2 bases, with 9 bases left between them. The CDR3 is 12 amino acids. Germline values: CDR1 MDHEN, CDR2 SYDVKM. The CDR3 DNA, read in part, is TGTGCCAGCACCCGATCGGCCTACGAG. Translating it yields CASTRSAYE. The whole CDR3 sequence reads CASTRSAYEQYF.

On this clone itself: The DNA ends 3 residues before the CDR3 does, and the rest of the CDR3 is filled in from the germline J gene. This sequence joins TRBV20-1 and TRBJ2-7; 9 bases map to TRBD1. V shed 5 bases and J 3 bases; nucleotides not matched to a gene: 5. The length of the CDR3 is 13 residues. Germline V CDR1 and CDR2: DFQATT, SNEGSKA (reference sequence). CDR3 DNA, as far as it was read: TGCAGTGCTGGACAGGGGACTTTCTACGAG. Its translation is CSAGQGTFYE. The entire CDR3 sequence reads CSAGQGTFYEQYF.

CDR3 DNA, as far as it was read: TGTGCCAGTAGTATAGTCGGGGGGCCTAATGGGGCCAACGTC. This translates into CASSIVGGPNGANV. Given in full, the CDR3 is CASSIVGGPNGANVLTF. The genes are TRBV19 and TRBJ2-6, with a weak D call TRBD2 (7 bases). The read stops 3 residues short of the end of the CDR3; the missing end is completed from the germline J gene. The CDR3 extends over 17 amino acids. Trimming took off 1 base at V and 3 bases at J, with 13 bases between the two ends. From germline, CDR1 is LNHDA and CDR2 SQIVND (reference sequence).

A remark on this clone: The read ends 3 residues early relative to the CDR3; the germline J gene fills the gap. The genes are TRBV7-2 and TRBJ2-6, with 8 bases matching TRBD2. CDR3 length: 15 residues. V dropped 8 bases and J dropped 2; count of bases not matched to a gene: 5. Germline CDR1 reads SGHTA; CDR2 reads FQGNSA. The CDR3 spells CASRPGGAGANVLTF. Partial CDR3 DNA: TGTGCCAGCCGGCCGGGGGGGGCTGGGGCCAACGTC.

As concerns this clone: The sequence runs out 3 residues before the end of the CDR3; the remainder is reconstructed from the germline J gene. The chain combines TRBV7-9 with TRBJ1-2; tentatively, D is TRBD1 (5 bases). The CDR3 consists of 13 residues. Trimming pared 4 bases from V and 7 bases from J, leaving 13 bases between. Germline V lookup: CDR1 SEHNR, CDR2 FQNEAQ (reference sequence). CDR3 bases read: TGTGCCAGCAGCTCCCCCTCGGGGGGTGGC. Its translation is CASSSPSGGG. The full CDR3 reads CASSSPSGGGYTF. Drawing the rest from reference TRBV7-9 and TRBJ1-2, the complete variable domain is DTGVSQNPRHKITKRGQNVTFRCDPISEHNRLYWYRQTLGQGPEFLTYFQNEAQLEKSRLLSDRFSAERPKGSFSTLEIQRTEQGDSAMYLCASSSPSGGGYTFGSGTRLTVV.

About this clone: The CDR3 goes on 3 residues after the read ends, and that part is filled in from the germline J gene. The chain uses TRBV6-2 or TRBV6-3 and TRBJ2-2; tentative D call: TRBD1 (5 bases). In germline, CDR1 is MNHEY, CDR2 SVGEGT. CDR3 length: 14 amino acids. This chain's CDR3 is CASSYPTVGRELFF. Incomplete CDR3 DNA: TGTGCCAGCAGTTATCCCACAGTGGGGCGTGAG.

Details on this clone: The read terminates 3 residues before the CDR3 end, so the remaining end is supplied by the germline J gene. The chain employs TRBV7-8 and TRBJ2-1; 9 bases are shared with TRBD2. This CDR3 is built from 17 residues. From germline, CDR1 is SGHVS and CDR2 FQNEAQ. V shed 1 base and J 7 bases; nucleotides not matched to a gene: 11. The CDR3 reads CASSLGGLREGPNEQFF. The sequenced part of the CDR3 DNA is TGTGCCAGCAGCTTAGGAGGGTTGCGGGAGGGCCCAAATGAG. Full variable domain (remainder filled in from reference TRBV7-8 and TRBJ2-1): GAGVSQSPRYKVAKRGQDVALRCDPISGHVSLFWYQQALGQGPEFLTYFQNEAQLDKSGLPSDRFFAERPEGSVSTLKIQRTQQEDSAVYLCASSLGGLREGPNEQFFGPGTRLTVL.